This TCR beta chain was captured in a study of response to subunit inactivated influenza vaccine. The study, taken as a whole, reports: Authors suggested each seasonal influenza vaccination recruits few new T cells.

CDR1 is SEHNR and CDR2 is FQNEAQ in the germline V gene (reference sequence). The CDR3 has 15 residues. V was clipped by 5 bases and J by 0 bases, with 10 bases between them. TCRdb called the RT-PCR reads again in MiXCR, with one record for every CDR3 protein. The sample lists about 780,000 distinct CDR3 sequences; around 20% were seen once. With regard to this clonotype: Its antigen is undetermined.

This TCR was recovered from a man aged 45 to 65 who received an inactivated influenza vaccine. This specimen was PBMCs from blood, taken around 5 days after vaccination. V and J are TRBV7-9 and TRBJ1-4, with D maybe TRBD1 (6 bases). DNA of the CDR3: TGTGCCAGCAGCGTAACAGGGACAACTAATGAAAAACTGTTTTTT. As protein: CASSVTGTTNEKLFF.